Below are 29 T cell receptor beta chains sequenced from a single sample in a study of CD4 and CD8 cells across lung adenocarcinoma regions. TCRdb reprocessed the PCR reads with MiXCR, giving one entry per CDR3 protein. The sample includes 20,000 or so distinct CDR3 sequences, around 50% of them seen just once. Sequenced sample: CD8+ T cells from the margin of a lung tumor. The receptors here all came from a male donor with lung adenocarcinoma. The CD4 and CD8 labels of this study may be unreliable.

CDR3 protein: CASSETSGTYEQYF. DNA of the CDR3: TGTGCCAGCTCAGAGACTAGCGGGACCTACGAGCAGTACTTC. The V call is TRBV18, the J call TRBJ2-7, with TRBD2 matching over 11 bases. This CDR3 region has 14 residues. Per the germline V gene, CDR1 is KGHSH and CDR2 is LQKENI. V gave up 5 bases and J gave up 2 bases; unmatched junction bases: 2.

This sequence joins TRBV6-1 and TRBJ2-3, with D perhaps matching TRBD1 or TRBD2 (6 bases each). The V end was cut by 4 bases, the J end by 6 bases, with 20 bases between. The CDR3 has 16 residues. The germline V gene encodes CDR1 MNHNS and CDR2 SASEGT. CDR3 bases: TGTGCCAGCAGTGGAGCCGGGGGCGGGGACCAGGATACGCAGTATTTT. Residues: CASSGAGGGDQDTQYF.

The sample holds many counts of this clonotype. CDR3 DNA: TGTGCCAGCAGGGGGACAGGGCTATTCACTGAAGCTTTCTTT. Translated: CASRGTGLFTEAFF. The genes are TRBV6-1 and TRBJ1-1; 9 bases align to TRBD1. The CDR3 loop spans 14 amino acids. Trimming removed 6 bases from V and 4 bases from J; junction bases left unmatched: 6. Germline V CDR1 and CDR2: MNHNS, SASEGT.

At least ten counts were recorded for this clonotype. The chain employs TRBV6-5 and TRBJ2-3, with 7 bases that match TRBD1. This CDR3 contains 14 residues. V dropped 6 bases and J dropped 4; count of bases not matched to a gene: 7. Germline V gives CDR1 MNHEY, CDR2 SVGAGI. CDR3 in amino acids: CASSYGQEADTQYF. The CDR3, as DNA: TGTGCCAGCAGCTACGGACAGGAGGCAGATACGCAGTATTTT.

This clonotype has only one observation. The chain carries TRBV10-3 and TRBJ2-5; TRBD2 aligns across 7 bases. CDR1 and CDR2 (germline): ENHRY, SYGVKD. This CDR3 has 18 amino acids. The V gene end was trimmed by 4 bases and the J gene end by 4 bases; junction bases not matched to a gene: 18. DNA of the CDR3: TGTGCCATCAGTGGGTTCGAATCGGCGGGAGAGGAGGGAGAGACCCAGTACTTC. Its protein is CAISGFESAGEEGETQYF.

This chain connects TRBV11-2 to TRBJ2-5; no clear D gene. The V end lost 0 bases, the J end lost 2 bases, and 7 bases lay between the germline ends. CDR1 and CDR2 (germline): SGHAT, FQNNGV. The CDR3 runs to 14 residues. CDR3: CASSLDSVQETQYF. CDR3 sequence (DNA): TGTGCCAGCAGCTTAGATTCAGTACAAGAGACCCAGTACTTC. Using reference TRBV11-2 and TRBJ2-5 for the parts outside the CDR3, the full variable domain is EAGVAQSPRYKIIEKRQSVAFWCNPISGHATLYWYQQILGQGPKLLIQFQNNGVVDDSQLPKDRFSAERLKGVDSTLKIQPAKLEDSAVYLCASSLDSVQETQYFGPGTRLLVL.

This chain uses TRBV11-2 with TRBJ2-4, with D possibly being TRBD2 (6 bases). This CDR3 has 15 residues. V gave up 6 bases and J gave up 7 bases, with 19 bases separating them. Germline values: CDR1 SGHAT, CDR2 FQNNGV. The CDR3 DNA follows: TGTGCCAGCAGGGATCAGTTGCGGGGCTTCAACATTCAGTACTTC. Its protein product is CASRDQLRGFNIQYF.

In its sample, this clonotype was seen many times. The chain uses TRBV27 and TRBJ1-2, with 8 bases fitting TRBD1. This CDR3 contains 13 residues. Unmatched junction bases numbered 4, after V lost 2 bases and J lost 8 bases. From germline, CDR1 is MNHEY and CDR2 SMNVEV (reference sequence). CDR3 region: CASSLGRGHGYTF. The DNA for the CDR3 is TGTGCCAGCAGTTTAGGCAGGGGGCACGGCTACACCTTC.

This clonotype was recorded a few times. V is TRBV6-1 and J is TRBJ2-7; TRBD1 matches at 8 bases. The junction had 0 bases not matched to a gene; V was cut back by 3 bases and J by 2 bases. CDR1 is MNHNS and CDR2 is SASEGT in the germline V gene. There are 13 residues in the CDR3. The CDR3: CASSETGAYEQYF. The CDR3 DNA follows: TGTGCCAGCAGTGAGACAGGGGCCTACGAGCAGTACTTC.

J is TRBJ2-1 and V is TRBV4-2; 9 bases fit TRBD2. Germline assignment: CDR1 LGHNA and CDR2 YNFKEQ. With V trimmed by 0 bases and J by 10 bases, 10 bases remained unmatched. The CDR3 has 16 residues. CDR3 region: CASSQDLGGRDYEQFF. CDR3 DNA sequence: TGTGCCAGCAGCCAAGATCTAGGCGGGAGGGACTACGAGCAGTTCTTC.

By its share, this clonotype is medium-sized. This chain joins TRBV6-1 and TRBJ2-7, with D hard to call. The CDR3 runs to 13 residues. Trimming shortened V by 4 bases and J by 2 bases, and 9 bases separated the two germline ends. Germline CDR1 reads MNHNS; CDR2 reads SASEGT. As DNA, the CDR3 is TGTGCCAGCAGTGTTGGCGAAACCTACGAGCAGTACTTC. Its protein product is CASSVGETYEQYF.

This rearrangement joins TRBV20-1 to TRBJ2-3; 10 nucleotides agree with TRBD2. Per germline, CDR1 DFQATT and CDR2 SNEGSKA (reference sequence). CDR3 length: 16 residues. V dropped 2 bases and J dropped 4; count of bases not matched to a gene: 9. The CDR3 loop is CSARLLAGGRADTQYF. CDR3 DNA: TGCAGTGCTAGACTTTTAGCGGGAGGTCGCGCAGATACGCAGTATTTT.

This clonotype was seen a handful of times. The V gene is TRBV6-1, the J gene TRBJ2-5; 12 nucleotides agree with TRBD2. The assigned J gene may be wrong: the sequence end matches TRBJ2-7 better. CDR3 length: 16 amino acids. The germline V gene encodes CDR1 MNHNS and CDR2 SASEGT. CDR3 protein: CASRETPSGGAYEQYF. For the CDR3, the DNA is TGTGCCAGCAGAGAAACTCCTAGCGGGGGGGCCTACGAGCAGTACTTC.

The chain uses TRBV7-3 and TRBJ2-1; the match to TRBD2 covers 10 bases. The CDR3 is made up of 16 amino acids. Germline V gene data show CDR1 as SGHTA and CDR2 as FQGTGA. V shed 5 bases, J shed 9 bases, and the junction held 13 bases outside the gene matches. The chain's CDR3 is CASSLSPRTSGSEQFF. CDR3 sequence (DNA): TGTGCCAGCAGCCTCTCGCCCCGGACTAGCGGAAGTGAGCAGTTCTTC.

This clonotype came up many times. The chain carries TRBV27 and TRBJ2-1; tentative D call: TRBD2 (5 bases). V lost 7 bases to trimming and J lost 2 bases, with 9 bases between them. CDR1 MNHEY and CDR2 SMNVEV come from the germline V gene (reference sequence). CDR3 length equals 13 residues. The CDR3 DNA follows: TGTGCCAGCATACTAGTTGCCTACAATGAGCAGTTCTTC. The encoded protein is CASILVAYNEQFF.

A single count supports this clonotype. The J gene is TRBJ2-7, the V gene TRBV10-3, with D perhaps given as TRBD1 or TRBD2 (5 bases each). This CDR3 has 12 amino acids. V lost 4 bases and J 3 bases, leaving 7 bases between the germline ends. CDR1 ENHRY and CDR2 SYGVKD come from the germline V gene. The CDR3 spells CAISAGSYEQYF. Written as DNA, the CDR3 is TGTGCCATCAGTGCAGGGAGCTACGAGCAGTACTTC.

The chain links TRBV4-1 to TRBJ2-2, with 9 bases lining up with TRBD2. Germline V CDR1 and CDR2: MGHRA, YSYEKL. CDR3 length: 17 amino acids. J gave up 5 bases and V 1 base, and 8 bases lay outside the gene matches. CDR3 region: CASSQALTSGDTGELFF. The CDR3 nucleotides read TGCGCCAGCAGCCAAGCCCTGACTAGCGGCGATACCGGGGAGCTGTTTTTT.

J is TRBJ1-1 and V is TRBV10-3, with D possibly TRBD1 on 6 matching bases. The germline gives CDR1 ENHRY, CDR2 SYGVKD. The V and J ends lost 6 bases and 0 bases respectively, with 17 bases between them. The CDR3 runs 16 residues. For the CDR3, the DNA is TGTGCCATCAGCCCAGGGGTCGCCCTTTTGAACACTGAAGCTTTCTTT. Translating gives CAISPGVALLNTEAFF.

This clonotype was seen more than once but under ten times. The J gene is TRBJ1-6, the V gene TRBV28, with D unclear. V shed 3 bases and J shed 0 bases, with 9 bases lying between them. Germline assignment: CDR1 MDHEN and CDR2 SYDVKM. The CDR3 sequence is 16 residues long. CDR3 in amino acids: CASSLLGSSYNSPLHF. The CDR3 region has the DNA TGTGCCAGCAGTTTGTTGGGGAGCTCCTATAATTCACCCCTCCACTTT.

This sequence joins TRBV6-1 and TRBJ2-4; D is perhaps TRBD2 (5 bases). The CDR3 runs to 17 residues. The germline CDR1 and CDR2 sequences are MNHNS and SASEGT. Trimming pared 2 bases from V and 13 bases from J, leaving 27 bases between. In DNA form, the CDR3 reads TGTGCCAGCAGTGAAAAGTGGAACCGGGGAGCCAAAGATACGCAGTACTTC. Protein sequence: CASSEKWNRGAKDTQYF.

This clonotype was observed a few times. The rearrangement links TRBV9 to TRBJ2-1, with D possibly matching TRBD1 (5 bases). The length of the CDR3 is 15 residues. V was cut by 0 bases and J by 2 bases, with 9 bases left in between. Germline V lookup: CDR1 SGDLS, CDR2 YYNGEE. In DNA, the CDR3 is TGTGCCAGCAGCGTAGATTGGACAACCTACAATGAGCAGTTCTTC. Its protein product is CASSVDWTTYNEQFF.

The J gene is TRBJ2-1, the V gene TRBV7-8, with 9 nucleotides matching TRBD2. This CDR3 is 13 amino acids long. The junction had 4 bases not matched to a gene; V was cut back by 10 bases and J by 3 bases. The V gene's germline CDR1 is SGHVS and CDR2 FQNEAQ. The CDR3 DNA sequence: TGTGCCACCGGGACTAGCCTCTACAATGAGCAGTTCTTC. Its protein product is CATGTSLYNEQFF.

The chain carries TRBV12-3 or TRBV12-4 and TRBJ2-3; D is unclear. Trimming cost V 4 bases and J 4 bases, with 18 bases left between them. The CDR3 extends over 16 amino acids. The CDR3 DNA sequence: TGTGCCAGCAGTTCTCAAAATAATTTTGGAGCAGATACGCAGTATTTT. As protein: CASSSQNNFGADTQYF.

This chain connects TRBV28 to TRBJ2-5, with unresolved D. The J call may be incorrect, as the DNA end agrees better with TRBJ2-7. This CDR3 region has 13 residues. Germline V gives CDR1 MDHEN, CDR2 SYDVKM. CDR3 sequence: CASSSRTVYEQYF. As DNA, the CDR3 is TGTGCCAGCAGTTCCCGGACGGTCTACGAGCAGTACTTC.

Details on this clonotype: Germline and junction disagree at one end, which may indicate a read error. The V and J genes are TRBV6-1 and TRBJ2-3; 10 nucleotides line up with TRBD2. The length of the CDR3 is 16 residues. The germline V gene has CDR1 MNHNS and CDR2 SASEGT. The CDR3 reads CASSGLAGVRTDAQYF. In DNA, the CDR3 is TGTGCCAGCTCCGGTCTAGCGGGAGTGCGCACAGATGCGCAGTATTTT.

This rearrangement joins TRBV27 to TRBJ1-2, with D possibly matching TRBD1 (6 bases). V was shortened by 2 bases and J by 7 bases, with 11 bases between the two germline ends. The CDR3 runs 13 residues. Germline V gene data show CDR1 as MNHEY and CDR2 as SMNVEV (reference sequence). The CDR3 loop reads CASSLQGRGGYTF. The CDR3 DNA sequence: TGTGCCAGCAGTTTACAGGGGCGAGGTGGCTACACCTTC.

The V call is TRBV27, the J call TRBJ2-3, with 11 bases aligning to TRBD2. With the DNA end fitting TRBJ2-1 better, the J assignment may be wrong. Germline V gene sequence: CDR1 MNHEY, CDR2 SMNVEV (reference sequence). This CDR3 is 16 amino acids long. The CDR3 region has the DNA TGTGCCAGCAGACCGGGACTAGCGGAGTCCTACAATGAGCAGTTCTTC. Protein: CASRPGLAESYNEQFF.

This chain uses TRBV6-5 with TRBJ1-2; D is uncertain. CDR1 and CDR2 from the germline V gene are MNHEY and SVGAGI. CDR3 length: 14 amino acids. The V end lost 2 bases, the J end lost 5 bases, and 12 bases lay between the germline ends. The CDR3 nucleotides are TGTGCCAGCAGTTACGGCAGGTCGCAATATGGCTACACCTTC. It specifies CASSYGRSQYGYTF.

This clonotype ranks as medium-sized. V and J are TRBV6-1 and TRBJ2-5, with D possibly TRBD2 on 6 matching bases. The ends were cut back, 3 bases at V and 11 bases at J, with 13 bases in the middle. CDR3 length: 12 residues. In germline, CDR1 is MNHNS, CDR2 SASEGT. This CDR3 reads CASSEGLGKQYF. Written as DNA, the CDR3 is TGTGCCAGCAGTGAGGGACTTGGTAAGCAGTACTTC.